This T cell receptor (beta chain) was observed in a study of blood T cell repertoires in COVID-19. Only in-frame clones appear in the TCRdb table, and some are missing; sequencing was by immunoSEQ multiplex PCR. The sample contains 130,000 to 150,000 clones, 88% of which appear only once. Germline assignment: CDR1 LNHDA and CDR2 SQIVND (reference sequence). Trimming took off 1 base at V and 3 bases at J, with 10 bases between the two ends. There are 14 residues in the CDR3. This sequence joins TRBV19 and TRBJ2-7; no definite D call. Material: peripheral blood. The origin of this receptor is a man in his fifties or sixties with active or convalescent COVID-19. In DNA, the CDR3 is TGTGCCAGTAGTATAGGGCTAGTAGACTACGAGCAGTACTTC. Translating it yields CASSIGLVDYEQYF.